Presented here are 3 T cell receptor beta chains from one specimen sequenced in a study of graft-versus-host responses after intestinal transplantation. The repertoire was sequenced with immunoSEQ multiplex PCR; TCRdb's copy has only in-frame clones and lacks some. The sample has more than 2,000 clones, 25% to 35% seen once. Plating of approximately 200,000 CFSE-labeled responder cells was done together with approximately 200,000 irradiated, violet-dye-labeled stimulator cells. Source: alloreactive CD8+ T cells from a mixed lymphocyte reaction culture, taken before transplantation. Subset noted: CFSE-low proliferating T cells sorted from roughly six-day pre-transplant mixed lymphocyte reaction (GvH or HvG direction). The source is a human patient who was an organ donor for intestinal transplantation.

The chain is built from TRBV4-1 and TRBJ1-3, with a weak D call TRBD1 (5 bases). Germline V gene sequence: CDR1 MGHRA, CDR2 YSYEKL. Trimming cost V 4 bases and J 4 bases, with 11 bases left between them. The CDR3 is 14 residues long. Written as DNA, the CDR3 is TGCGCCAGCAGCCCAGTGGGACTCGGAAACACCATATATTTT. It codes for CASSPVGLGNTIYF.

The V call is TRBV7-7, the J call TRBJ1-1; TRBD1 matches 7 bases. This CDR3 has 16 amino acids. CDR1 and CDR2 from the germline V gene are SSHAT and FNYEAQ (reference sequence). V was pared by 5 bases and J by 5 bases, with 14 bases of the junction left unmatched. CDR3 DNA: TGTGCCAGCAGCCGCGACAGGGCCCTTGGGGAAACTGAAGCTTTCTTT. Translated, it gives CASSRDRALGETEAFF.

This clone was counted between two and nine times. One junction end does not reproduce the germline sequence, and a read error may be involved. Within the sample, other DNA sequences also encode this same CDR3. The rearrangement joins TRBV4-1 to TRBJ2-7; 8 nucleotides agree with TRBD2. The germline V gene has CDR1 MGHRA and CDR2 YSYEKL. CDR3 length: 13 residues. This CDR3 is CASSQGTSYEQYF. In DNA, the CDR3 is TGTGCCAGCAGCCAAGGGACTAGCTACGAGCAGTACTTC.